The present entry profiles one TCR beta chain with its context. Its antigen is still unknown. This sample was taken from a study of cytomegalovirus exposure and HLA in healthy donors. On the study more broadly: Earlier findings included roughly 100 million unique TCR beta sequences obtained from about 180 million T cells. Study results and limitations: Serostatus for CMV was the only available immune exposure information. Rare TCR sequences predominated, though certain public TCRs were found in many donors.

The PCR had 60 Vbeta and 13 Jbeta primers. Only in-frame clones appear in the TCRdb table, and some are missing; sequencing was by immunoSEQ multiplex PCR. The data show about 83,000 clones, roughly 81% seen once. The CDR3 is 13 residues long. Trimming left V 2 bases short and J 5 bases short, with 7 bases between. CDR1 is MDHEN, CDR2 SYDVKM, per germline. The source is a woman aged 25 to 39 in good health and CMV-seronegative. The sequenced sample was PBMCs. The V gene is TRBV28, the J gene TRBJ1-5; no clear D. The CDR3 nucleotides read TGTGCCAGCAGTTTAAATCCCTATCAGCCCCAGCATTTT. Translation: CASSLNPYQPQHF.